This passage covers 16 T cell receptor beta chains from one sample sequenced in a study of shared clonotypes between healthy human individuals. The table came from immunoSEQ multiplex PCR; TCRdb's copy has only in-frame clones and leaves some out. Of roughly 500,000 clones in the sample, roughly four fifths were seen once. Sequenced sample: PBMCs. These receptors were taken from a woman between 40 and 50 years old in good health. Some clones in this sample may be carry-over from other donors' samples.

This sequence joins TRBV28 and TRBJ2-3; possibly TRBD1 or TRBD2 for D (5 bases each). The germline CDR1 and CDR2 sequences are MDHEN and SYDVKM. Trimming took off 8 bases at V and 6 bases at J, with 18 bases between the two ends. This CDR3 comprises 14 residues. The CDR3 protein is CASLTGPTRDTQYF. For the CDR3, the DNA is TGTGCCAGCTTAACGGGACCCACGAGGGATACGCAGTATTTT.

CDR3 region: CASSFPGLASYNEQFF. As DNA, the CDR3 is TGTGCCAGCAGTTTTCCCGGACTAGCTTCCTACAATGAGCAGTTCTTC. The chain uses TRBV28 and TRBJ2-1; TRBD2 aligns across 8 bases. CDR3 length: 16 amino acids. In germline, CDR1 is MDHEN, CDR2 SYDVKM. V trimming: 3 bases; J trimming: 1 base; junction bases outside the gene matches: 5.

This clone was recorded many times. J is TRBJ1-2 and V is TRBV15; tentatively, D is TRBD1 (6 bases). From germline, CDR1 is LNHNV and CDR2 YYDKDF (reference sequence). V lost 0 bases to trimming and J lost 1 base, with 9 bases between them. The CDR3 covers 15 residues. The CDR3 nucleotides are TGTGCCACCAGCAGAGAGACAGGAAATAACTATGGCTACACCTTC. This translates into CATSRETGNNYGYTF.

The chain couples TRBV11-2 to TRBJ2-5; 13 bases are shared with TRBD2. J was trimmed by 5 bases and V by 0 bases; bases with no gene match: 15. The CDR3 sequence is 20 residues long. Germline assignment: CDR1 SGHAT and CDR2 FQNNGV. CDR3 DNA: TGTGCCAGCAGCTTAGACGGGAACGAGGTGACTAGCGGGAGGATGGAGACCCAGTACTTC. Its protein is CASSLDGNEVTSGRMETQYF. The full variable domain, its missing parts supplied by reference TRBV11-2 and TRBJ2-5, is EAGVAQSPRYKIIEKRQSVAFWCNPISGHATLYWYQQILGQGPKLLIQFQNNGVVDDSQLPKDRFSAERLKGVDSTLKIQPAKLEDSAVYLCASSLDGNEVTSGRMETQYFGPGTRLLVL.

The J gene is TRBJ2-7, the V gene TRBV6-1; tentative D call: TRBD1 (5 bases). The germline V and J ends were trimmed by 1 base and 11 bases, with 12 bases remaining between them. Germline V gene data show CDR1 as MNHNS and CDR2 as SASEGT. There are 12 residues in the CDR3. DNA of the CDR3: TGTGCCAGCAGTGAAGGTGGTGACAGAGAGTACTTC. Residues: CASSEGGDREYF.

This clone came up a few times. The chain employs TRBV11-2 and TRBJ1-5; D gene unclear. Germline V CDR1 and CDR2: SGHAT, FQNNGV. V lost 2 bases, J lost 4 bases, and 3 bases lay in between. The CDR3 runs to 12 residues. CDR3 sequence (DNA): TGTGCCAGCAGCTTACAAAATCAGCCCCAGCATTTT. This translates into CASSLQNQPQHF.

The rearrangement joins TRBV7-9 to TRBJ2-7; TRBD2 aligns across 13 bases. CDR1 and CDR2 (germline): SEHNR, FQNEAQ (reference sequence). The CDR3 has 14 amino acids. With V trimmed by 5 bases and J by 6 bases, 4 bases remained unmatched. The CDR3 protein is CASSKLAGGLEQYF. CDR3 coding DNA: TGTGCCAGCAGCAAACTAGCGGGAGGGCTCGAGCAGTACTTC.

Points on this clone: Relative to the germline gene, one junction end is altered; a read error may explain this. The gene calls are TRBV6-6 and TRBJ1-1, with 7 bases that match TRBD1. This CDR3 has 15 residues. Germline CDR1 is MNHNY and CDR2 is SVGAGI (reference sequence). The chain's CDR3 is CASSYSRFWTGEAFF. CDR3 coding DNA: TGTGCCAGCAGTTACTCGAGATTCTGGACAGGTGAAGCCTTCTTT.

CDR3 bases: TGCGCCAGCAGCCAACCGACAGGGATGCAGCCCCAGCATTTT. This sequence encodes CASSQPTGMQPQHF. V gene TRBV4-1 combines with J gene TRBJ1-5, with TRBD1 identical over 7 bases. Trimming took 2 bases from V and 7 from J; bases not matched to a gene: 5. Germline-derived CDR1 and CDR2 are MGHRA and YSYEKL. The CDR3 extends over 14 amino acids.

This clone was counted at least ten times. The chain has TRBV28 and TRBJ1-5, with D hard to call. Germline V gives CDR1 MDHEN, CDR2 SYDVKM. The ends were cut back, 3 bases at V and 4 bases at J, with 1 base in the middle. This CDR3 comprises 11 residues. The CDR3 protein is CASSFNQPQHF. The CDR3 nucleotides read TGTGCCAGCAGTTTTAATCAGCCCCAGCATTTT.

This clone came up a few times. The chain is built from TRBV7-6 and TRBJ2-5; TRBD1 matches 8 bases. The J call could be wrong; TRBJ2-7 is a better fit for the DNA end. Germline CDR1 is SGHVS and CDR2 is FNYEAQ. CDR3 size: 18 residues. The CDR3 loop is CASSLTSTRTGRINEQYF. The CDR3 DNA sequence: TGTGCCAGCAGCTTAACCTCGACAAGGACAGGGAGAATAAACGAGCAGTACTTC.

This clone is a singleton in its sample. Within the sample, other DNA sequences also encode this same CDR3. V gene TRBV6-1 combines with J gene TRBJ2-2; no definite D call. This CDR3 has 11 amino acids. The V and J ends lost 8 bases and 3 bases respectively, with 4 bases between them. Germline V gives CDR1 MNHNS, CDR2 SASEGT. CDR3 amino acids: CASGYTGELFF. CDR3 DNA: TGTGCCAGCGGGTACACCGGGGAGCTGTTTTTT.

The chain joins TRBV9 to TRBJ1-1; D remains unclear. Per germline, CDR1 SGDLS and CDR2 YYNGEE. The CDR3 totals 12 residues. V lost 3 bases, J lost 4 bases, and 7 bases lay in between. The CDR3 protein is CASSALATEAFF. Written as DNA, the CDR3 is TGTGCCAGCAGCGCCTTGGCCACTGAAGCTTTCTTT. The whole variable domain, remainder taken from reference TRBV9 and TRBJ1-1, is DSGVTQTPKHLITATGQRVTLRCSPRSGDLSVYWYQQSLDQGLQFLIQYYNGEERAKGNILERFSAQQFPDLHSELNLSSLELGDSALYFCASSALATEAFFGQGTRLTVV.

Note on this clone: Being one base from a much bigger clone, this may be a read error. The same CDR3 also results from other DNA sequences found in this sample. This chain joins TRBV5-1 and TRBJ2-7; TRBD2 is a possible D gene (6 bases). The V and J ends lost 2 bases and 3 bases respectively, with 12 bases between them. Germline values: CDR1 SGHRS, CDR2 YFSETQ. The CDR3 has 14 residues. CDR3 amino acids: CASSLGGSGYEQYF. CDR3 coding DNA: TGCGCCAGCAGCTTAGGAGGGTCGGGCTACGAGCAGTACTTC. Full variable domain (remainder filled in from reference TRBV5-1 and TRBJ2-7): KAGVTQTPRYLIKTRGQQVTLSCSPISGHRSVSWYQQTPGQGLQFLFEYFSETQRNKGNFPGRFSGRQFSNSRSEMNVSTLELGDSALYLCASSLGGSGYEQYFGPGTRLTVT.

V usage is TRBV5-1 and J usage is TRBJ2-5; TRBD2 matches at 13 bases. The V and J ends lost 4 bases and 2 bases, in that order; junction bases with no gene match: 5. This CDR3 is 16 amino acids long. Germline loops: CDR1 SGHRS, CDR2 YFSETQ. This chain's CDR3 is CASSLGTSGVQETQYF. The DNA of the CDR3 is TGCGCCAGCAGCCTCGGGACTAGCGGGGTTCAAGAGACCCAGTACTTC.

This clone is a singleton in its sample. This chain uses TRBV6-6 with TRBJ2-7; 7 bases are shared with TRBD2. The V and J ends lost 5 bases and 2 bases, in that order; junction bases with no gene match: 6. Germline V lookup: CDR1 MNHNY, CDR2 SVGAGI (reference sequence). The CDR3 is 14 residues long. The CDR3 DNA reads TGTGCCAGCAGTCTTCTAGCGGTCCCCTACGAGCAGTACTTC. It encodes CASSLLAVPYEQYF.